The 15 T cell receptor beta chains listed next were all sequenced from one sample in a study of CD8 T cells in ankylosing spondylitis. TCRdb analysed the 5' RACE reads with MiXCR anew, one entry per CDR3 protein. Altogether a few hundred thousand distinct CDR3 sequences are present, 18% being singletons, with the ten largest covering approximately 32%. Material for sequencing was blood, either unsorted or a sorted T cell fraction (not recorded which). Every receptor here comes from a male donor with ankylosing spondylitis or in good health (not recorded which).

The V gene is TRBV9, the J gene TRBJ2-1; D may be TRBD1 or TRBD2 (5 bases each). Germline V gene sequence: CDR1 SGDLS, CDR2 YYNGEE. The CDR3 is 13 residues long. The germline V and J ends were trimmed by 8 bases and 3 bases, with 12 bases remaining between them. The chain's CDR3 is CASGTEIYNEQFF. The CDR3 DNA reads as TGTGCCAGTGGGACCGAGATCTACAATGAGCAGTTCTTC.

This clonotype was observed a few times. V usage is TRBV20-1 and J usage is TRBJ2-3, with a weak D call TRBD2 (6 bases). Germline CDR1 DFQATT, CDR2 SNEGSKA (reference sequence). Trimming left V 2 bases short and J 2 bases short, with 11 bases between. The CDR3 has 14 amino acids. The chain's CDR3 is CSARNRGNTDTQYF. The CDR3 DNA sequence: TGCAGTGCTAGAAACCGCGGGAACACAGATACGCAGTATTTT.

This clonotype has more than one count but fewer than ten. V usage is TRBV29-1 and J usage is TRBJ1-2, with 7 nucleotides matching TRBD1. J gave up 11 bases and V 4 bases, and 13 bases lay outside the gene matches. The CDR3 has 13 amino acids. Germline CDR1 SQVTM, CDR2 ANQGSEA. The CDR3 DNA reads as TGCAGCGTTGCTGATTTGAGACAGGGAATTTACACCTTC. Amino acid sequence: CSVADLRQGIYTF.

This clonotype was detected a few times. This chain uses TRBV29-1 with TRBJ2-1; 12 nucleotides match TRBD2. The CDR3 covers 17 residues. Germline CDR1 reads SQVTM; CDR2 reads ANQGSEA. After removal of 4 bases from V and 4 bases from J, the junction contained 11 bases not matched to a gene. This CDR3 reads CSVVPTSGRTGYNEQFF. DNA of the CDR3: TGCAGCGTTGTCCCGACTAGCGGGAGAACAGGGTACAATGAGCAGTTCTTC.

The V gene is TRBV21-1, the J gene TRBJ2-3; the table's D call of TRBD1 was not tested on the DNA. TRBV21-1 is labeled a pseudogene. The CDR3 loop spans 16 amino acids. The CDR3 DNA sequence: TGTGCCAGCAGCACCCCCGGGACAGGGAGCACAGATACGCAGTATTTT. It translates to CASSTPGTGSTDTQYF.

A few counts support this clonotype. Here the CDR3 DNA reads TGTGCCAGCAGCCAAGATGCGGCTAGCGCCTACAATGAGCAGTTCTTC. Translating gives CASSQDAASAYNEQFF. This chain joins TRBV14 and TRBJ2-1, with a tentative D call TRBD2 (6 bases). The V end was cut by 0 bases, the J end by 2 bases, with 11 bases between. CDR1 and CDR2 (germline): SGHDN, FVKESK. The CDR3 covers 16 residues.

This clonotype was detected only a few times. The genes are TRBV27 and TRBJ2-2, with 9 bases that match TRBD1. CDR1 and CDR2 from the germline V gene are MNHEY and SMNVEV (reference sequence). V lost 1 base and J lost 4; bases outside the gene matches: 1. The CDR3 loop spans 15 amino acids. The CDR3 DNA follows: TGTGCCAGCAGTTTATTGACAGGGGGCACCGGGGAGCTGTTTTTT. Translating gives CASSLLTGGTGELFF.

This clonotype was seen only a few times. This rearrangement joins TRBV10-3 to TRBJ2-7, with 8 bases matching TRBD2. The germline V gene encodes CDR1 ENHRY and CDR2 SYGVKD. Trimming at V came to 3 bases and at J to 0 bases, leaving 4 bases not matched to a gene. The CDR3 contains 15 residues. The CDR3 DNA reads as TGTGCCATCAGTGATAGCGGGACCGCCTCCTACGAGCAGTACTTC. This sequence encodes CAISDSGTASYEQYF.

J is TRBJ2-7 and V is TRBV4-3; TRBD1 agrees at 8 bases. Losses at the gene ends were 0 bases for V and 3 bases for J; bases not matched to a gene: 7. The CDR3 extends over 16 amino acids. The germline V gene encodes CDR1 LGHNA and CDR2 YSLEER. CDR3: CASSQDFGQGLYEQYF. The CDR3, as DNA: TGCGCCAGCAGCCAAGATTTCGGACAGGGCCTCTACGAGCAGTACTTC.

The rearrangement links TRBV2 to TRBJ2-1, with 10 bases identical to TRBD2. The germline gives CDR1 SNHLY, CDR2 FYNNEI. The V and J ends lost 3 bases and 10 bases, in that order; junction bases with no gene match: 3. CDR3 length: 13 amino acids. The CDR3 reads CASSDRSGREQFF. The CDR3 bases are TGTGCCAGCAGTGACCGTAGCGGGAGGGAGCAGTTCTTC.

CDR3 in amino acids: CASSTTGEGKLFF. As DNA, the CDR3 is TGTGCCAGCAGTACTACAGGGGAGGGAAAACTGTTTTTT. The chain has TRBV12-3 or TRBV12-4 and TRBJ1-4; TRBD1 matches 7 bases. The ends lost 5 bases at V and 10 bases at J; junction bases unmatched: 7. The CDR3 is 13 residues long.

This clonotype was counted many times. This chain connects TRBV10-3 to TRBJ2-1, with 12 bases that match TRBD2. The CDR3 spans 17 residues. The trim removed 4 bases at V and 3 bases at J, leaving 7 bases unmatched. Germline V gene lookup returns CDR1 ENHRY and CDR2 SYGVKD. The CDR3 DNA follows: TGTGCCATCAGTGGACTAGCGGGAGAGTCTAGCTACAATGAGCAGTTCTTC. Encoded protein: CAISGLAGESSYNEQFF.

This clonotype has a handful of counts. The CDR3 nucleotides are TGTGCCAGCAGCGGACCAGGGACAGGGCCCACCGGGGAGCTGTTTTTT. It translates to CASSGPGTGPTGELFF. This chain connects TRBV11-2 to TRBJ2-2; 9 nucleotides agree with TRBD1. Trimming cost V 5 bases and J 4 bases; bases outside gene matches: 8. Per the germline V gene, CDR1 is SGHAT and CDR2 is FQNNGV. The CDR3 loop spans 16 amino acids. The full variable domain, in which reference TRBV11-2 and TRBJ2-2 provide the parts outside the CDR3, is EAGVAQSPRYKIIEKRQSVAFWCNPISGHATLYWYQQILGQGPKLLIQFQNNGVVDDSQLPKDRFSAERLKGVDSTLKIQPAKLEDSAVYLCASSGPGTGPTGELFFGEGSRLTVL.

The chain links TRBV28 to TRBJ2-2; D tentatively fits TRBD1 or TRBD2 (5 bases each). V was clipped by 1 base and J by 6 bases, with 15 bases between them. Germline V CDR1 and CDR2: MDHEN, SYDVKM. There are 16 residues in the CDR3. In DNA, the CDR3 is TGTGCCAGCAGTTTATTAGGTGGGGGAAAGGCCGGGGAGCTGTTTTTT. Residues: CASSLLGGGKAGELFF.

The chain has TRBV10-3 and TRBJ2-3; 10 bases line up with TRBD1. This CDR3 is built from 15 residues. Looked up from germline, CDR1 is ENHRY and CDR2 is SYGVKD. J was trimmed by 3 bases and V by 5 bases; bases with no gene match: 5. CDR3 nucleotide sequence: TGTGCCATCAGTAACCGGGACAGGGGAACAGATACGCAGTATTTT. Translating it yields CAISNRDRGTDTQYF.